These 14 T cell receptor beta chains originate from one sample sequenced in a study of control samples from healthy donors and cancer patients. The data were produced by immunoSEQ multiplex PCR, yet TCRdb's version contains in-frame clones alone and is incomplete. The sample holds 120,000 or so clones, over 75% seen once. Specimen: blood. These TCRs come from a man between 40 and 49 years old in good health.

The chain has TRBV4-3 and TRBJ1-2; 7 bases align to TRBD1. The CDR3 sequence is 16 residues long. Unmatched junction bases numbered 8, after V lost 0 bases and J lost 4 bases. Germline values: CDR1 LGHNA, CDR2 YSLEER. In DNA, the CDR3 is TGCGCCAGCAGCCAAGACGTGACAGGGCTTTTCTATGGCTACACCTTC. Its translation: CASSQDVTGLFYGYTF.

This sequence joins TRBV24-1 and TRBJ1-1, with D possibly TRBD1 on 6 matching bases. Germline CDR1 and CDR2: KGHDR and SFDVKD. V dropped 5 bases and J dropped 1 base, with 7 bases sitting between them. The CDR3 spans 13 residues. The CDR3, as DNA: TGTGCCACCAGTGTCAGGGGGAACACTGAAGCTTTCTTT. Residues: CATSVRGNTEAFF.

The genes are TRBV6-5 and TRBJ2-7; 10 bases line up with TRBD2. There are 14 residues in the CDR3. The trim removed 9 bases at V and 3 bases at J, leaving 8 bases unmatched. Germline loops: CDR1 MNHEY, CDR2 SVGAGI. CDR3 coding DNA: TGTGCCAGTAATAGCGGGGGGACTTTCTACGAGCAGTACTTC. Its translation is CASNSGGTFYEQYF.

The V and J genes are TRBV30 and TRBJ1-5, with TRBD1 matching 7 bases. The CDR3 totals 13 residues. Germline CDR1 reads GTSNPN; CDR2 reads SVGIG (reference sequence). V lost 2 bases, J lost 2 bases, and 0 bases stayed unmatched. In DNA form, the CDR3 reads TGTGCCTGGAGTACAGGGGGCAATCAGCCCCAGCATTTT. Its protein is CAWSTGGNQPQHF.

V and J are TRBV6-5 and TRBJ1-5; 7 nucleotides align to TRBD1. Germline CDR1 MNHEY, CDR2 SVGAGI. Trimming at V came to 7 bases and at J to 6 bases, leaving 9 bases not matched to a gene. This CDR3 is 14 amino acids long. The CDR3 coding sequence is TGTGCCAGCAACTCCGGACAGGACCGTCAGCCCCAGCATTTT. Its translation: CASNSGQDRQPQHF.

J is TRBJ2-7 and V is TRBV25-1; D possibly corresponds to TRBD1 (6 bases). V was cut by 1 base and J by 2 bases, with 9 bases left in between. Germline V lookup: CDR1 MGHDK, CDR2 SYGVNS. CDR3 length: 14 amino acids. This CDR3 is CASSESRGPYEQYF. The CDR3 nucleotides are TGTGCCAGCAGTGAATCCAGGGGACCCTACGAGCAGTACTTC.

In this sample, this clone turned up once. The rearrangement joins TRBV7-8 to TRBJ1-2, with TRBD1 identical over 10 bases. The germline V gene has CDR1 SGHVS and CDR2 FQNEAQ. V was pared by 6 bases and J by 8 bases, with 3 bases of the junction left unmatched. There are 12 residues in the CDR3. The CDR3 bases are TGTGCCAGCAGTTCGACAGGGGGCGGCTACACCTTC. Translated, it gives CASSSTGGGYTF.

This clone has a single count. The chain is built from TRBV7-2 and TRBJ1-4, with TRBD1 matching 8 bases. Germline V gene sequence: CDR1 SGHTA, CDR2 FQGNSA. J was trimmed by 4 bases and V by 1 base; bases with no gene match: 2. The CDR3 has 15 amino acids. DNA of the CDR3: TGTGCCAGCAGCTTAGAAGGACAGGGTAATGAAAAACTGTTTTTT. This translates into CASSLEGQGNEKLFF.

The CDR3 bases are TGTGCCAGCAGCTCCTCCTATAATTCACCCCTCCACTTT. Translation gives CASSSSYNSPLHF. The chain joins TRBV3-1 (or the pseudogene TRBV3-2) to TRBJ1-6; D not certain. CDR3 length: 13 residues. Germline assignment: CDR1 LGHDT and CDR2 YNNKEL (reference sequence). Trimming removed 5 bases from V and 0 bases from J, with 2 bases in between.

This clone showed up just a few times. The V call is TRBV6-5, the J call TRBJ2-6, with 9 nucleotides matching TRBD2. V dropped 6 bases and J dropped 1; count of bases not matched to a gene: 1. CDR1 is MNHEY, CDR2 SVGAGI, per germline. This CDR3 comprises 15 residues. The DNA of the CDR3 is TGTGCCAGCAGGAGCGGGGGGTCTGGGGCCAACGTCCTGACTTTC. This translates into CASRSGGSGANVLTF.

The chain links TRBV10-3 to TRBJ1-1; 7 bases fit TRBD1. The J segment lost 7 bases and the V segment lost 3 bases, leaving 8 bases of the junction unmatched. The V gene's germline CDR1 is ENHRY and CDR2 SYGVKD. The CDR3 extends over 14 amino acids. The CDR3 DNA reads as TGTGCCATCAGTGAAGGGGGCGGTTATGGTGAAGCTTTCTTT. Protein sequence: CAISEGGGYGEAFF.

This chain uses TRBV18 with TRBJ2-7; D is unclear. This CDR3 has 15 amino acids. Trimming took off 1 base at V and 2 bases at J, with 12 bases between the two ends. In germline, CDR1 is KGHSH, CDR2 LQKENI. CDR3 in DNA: TGTGCCAGCTCACCACTTATCACGGTTACCTACGAGCAGTACTTC. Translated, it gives CASSPLITVTYEQYF. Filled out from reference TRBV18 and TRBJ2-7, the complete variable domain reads NAGVMQNPRHLVRRRGQEARLRCSPMKGHSHVYWYRQLPEEGLKFMVYLQKENIIDESGMPKERFSAEFPKEGPSILRIQQVVRGDSAAYFCASSPLITVTYEQYFGPGTRLTVT.

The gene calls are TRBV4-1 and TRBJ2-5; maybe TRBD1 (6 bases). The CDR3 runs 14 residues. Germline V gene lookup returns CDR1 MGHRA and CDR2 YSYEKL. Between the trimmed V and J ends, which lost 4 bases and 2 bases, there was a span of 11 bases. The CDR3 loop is CASSPLGAQETQYF. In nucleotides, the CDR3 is TGCGCCAGCAGCCCCCTGGGGGCACAAGAGACCCAGTACTTC.

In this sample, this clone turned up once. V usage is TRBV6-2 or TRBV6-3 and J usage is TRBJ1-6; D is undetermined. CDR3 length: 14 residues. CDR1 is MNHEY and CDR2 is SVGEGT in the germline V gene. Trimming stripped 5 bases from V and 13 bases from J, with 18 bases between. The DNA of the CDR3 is TGTGCCAGCAGTCTAGAAAGGCGCCCTTCGCCCCTCCACTTT. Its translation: CASSLERRPSPLHF.